Below, 9 T cell receptor beta chains from the same sample are listed, as sequenced in a study of T cell repertoires in cytomegalovirus infection. TCRdb reanalysed the reads using MiXCR and keeps one entry per CDR3 protein. The profile shows about 490,000 distinct CDR3 sequences, around 10% of them singletons. Sequenced input: PBMCs. The source of these receptors is a human donor in good health (CMV status not recorded). Some clones in this sample may be carry-over from other donors' samples.

The chain is built from TRBV10-3 and TRBJ1-2; D is ambiguous. Germline CDR1 reads ENHRY; CDR2 reads SYGVKD. The CDR3 extends over 13 amino acids. Trimming removed 4 bases at V and 2 bases at J, with 8 bases between. This CDR3 reads CAISGNGNYGYTF. CDR3 bases: TGTGCCATCAGTGGGAACGGGAACTATGGCTACACCTTC.

V gene TRBV7-9 combines with J gene TRBJ2-2; 11 bases map to TRBD1. J gave up 5 bases and V 5 bases, and 4 bases lay outside the gene matches. In germline, CDR1 is SEHNR, CDR2 FQNEAQ (reference sequence). The CDR3 has 15 residues. The CDR3 spells CASSGQGAGTGELFF. For the CDR3, the DNA is TGTGCCAGCAGCGGACAGGGGGCTGGGACCGGGGAGCTGTTTTTT. The full variable domain, completed using reference TRBV7-9 and TRBJ2-2, is DTGVSQNPRHKITKRGQNVTFRCDPISEHNRLYWYRQTLGQGPEFLTYFQNEAQLEKSRLLSDRFSAERPKGSFSTLEIQRTEQGDSAMYLCASSGQGAGTGELFFGEGSRLTVL.

This clonotype has a count of ten or more. The chain combines TRBV11-2 with TRBJ1-4; D is unresolved. V lost 4 bases and J 8 bases, leaving 5 bases between the germline ends. Germline V gives CDR1 SGHAT, CDR2 FQNNGV. The CDR3 length is 11 residues. CDR3 protein: CASSSQEKLFF. The CDR3 coding sequence is TGTGCCAGCAGCTCACAGGAAAAACTGTTTTTT.

This clonotype has only a few counts. V and J are TRBV28 and TRBJ2-3; TRBD2 matches at 13 bases. V shed 6 bases, J shed 5 bases, and the junction held 11 bases outside the gene matches. Germline V gene sequence: CDR1 MDHEN, CDR2 SYDVKM. This CDR3 region has 17 residues. In DNA, the CDR3 is TGTGCCAGCAGCCCTGGACTAGCGGGGGCCCCAGGAGATACGCAGTATTTT. Protein product: CASSPGLAGAPGDTQYF.

This clonotype was observed a handful of times. V usage is TRBV7-3 and J usage is TRBJ2-7; TRBD2 matches at 10 bases. V dropped 0 bases and J dropped 3; count of bases not matched to a gene: 2. This CDR3 spans 15 amino acids. From germline, CDR1 is SGHTA and CDR2 FQGTGA. The CDR3 protein is CASSLTPSGSYEQYF. The CDR3 bases are TGTGCCAGCAGCTTAACCCCTAGCGGGAGCTACGAGCAGTACTTC.

This clonotype has a count of ten or more. The chain couples TRBV7-9 to TRBJ2-3; D is unclear. Trimming took off 7 bases at V and 2 bases at J, with 19 bases between the two ends. Per the germline V gene, CDR1 is SEHNR and CDR2 is FQNEAQ (reference sequence). The CDR3 is made up of 16 amino acids. CDR3 region: CASIPSLEQNTDTQYF. The CDR3, as DNA: TGTGCCAGCATCCCTTCACTTGAGCAAAACACAGATACGCAGTATTTT.

This clonotype showed up many times. The chain is built from TRBV7-2 and TRBJ1-4; 9 bases line up with TRBD1. V lost 1 base and J lost 2; bases outside the gene matches: 2. This CDR3 comprises 16 residues. The germline gives CDR1 SGHTA, CDR2 FQGNSA. CDR3 in amino acids: CASSLGQGGTNEKLFF. CDR3 sequence (DNA): TGTGCCAGCAGCTTAGGACAGGGGGGCACTAATGAAAAACTGTTTTTT.

This chain uses TRBV19 with TRBJ1-5, with D maybe TRBD1 (6 bases). Per germline, CDR1 LNHDA and CDR2 SQIVND (reference sequence). The CDR3 has 13 amino acids. The V gene lost 7 bases and the J gene lost 6 bases, with 13 bases spanning the gap. In DNA, the CDR3 is TGTGCCAGTAACAGGGCAGAAGGTCAGCCCCAGCATTTT. This sequence encodes CASNRAEGQPQHF.

This clonotype was detected a few times. V and J are TRBV20-1 and TRBJ2-7; no definite D call. The V end was cut by 2 bases, the J end by 4 bases, with 12 bases between. The CDR3 has 13 residues. Germline V lookup: CDR1 DFQATT, CDR2 SNEGSKA (reference sequence). The CDR3 reads CSARPGTPYEQYF. CDR3 bases: TGCAGTGCTAGACCAGGCACCCCTTACGAGCAGTACTTC.